A single sample is the source of the 8 T cell receptor beta chains below, sequenced in a study of blood T cells in healthy people across ages. Through a sample-barcoded 5' primer and a J-beta primer mix, a second PCR was run for about 6 to 12 cycles. TCRdb reprocessed the 5' RACE reads with MiXCR, giving one entry per CDR3 protein. The data hold about 800,000 distinct CDR3 sequences, with 55% to 75% observed a single time. Specimen: blood. These receptors all stem from a man aged 25 to 40 in good health.

The rearrangement links TRBV12-3 or TRBV12-4 to TRBJ2-2; tentative D call: TRBD1 (5 bases). Trimming took off 8 bases at V and 7 bases at J, with 8 bases between the two ends. CDR3 length equals 11 residues. The CDR3 reads CASPRGGELFF. The DNA of the CDR3 is TGTGCCAGCCCTAGGGGCGGGGAGCTGTTTTTT.

This clonotype was counted only a few times. The chain uses TRBV14 and TRBJ1-2; a possible D gene is TRBD1 (6 bases). The CDR3 covers 15 residues. V lost 0 bases to trimming and J lost 4 bases, with 12 bases between them. Germline CDR1 is SGHDN and CDR2 is FVKESK. CDR3 sequence: CASSQDLTGVYGYTF. The CDR3 DNA reads as TGTGCCAGCAGCCAAGATCTGACAGGCGTCTATGGCTACACCTTC. Drawing the rest from reference TRBV14 and TRBJ1-2, the complete variable domain is EAGVTQFPSHSVIEKGQTVTLRCDPISGHDNLYWYRRVMGKEIKFLLHFVKESKQDESGMPNNRFLAERTGGTYSTLKVQPAELEDSGVYFCASSQDLTGVYGYTFGSGTRLTVV.

The chain combines TRBV4-2 with TRBJ2-3; D possibly uses TRBD1 or TRBD2 (5 bases each). With 4 bases removed from V and 2 bases from J, the gap between germline ends came to 16 bases. Looked up from germline, CDR1 is LGHNA and CDR2 is YNFKEQ. CDR3 length equals 16 residues. CDR3 region: CASSPPRDGITDTQYF. The CDR3 DNA reads as TGTGCCAGCAGCCCGCCCAGGGACGGAATCACAGATACGCAGTATTTT.

A note on this clonotype: Here the CDR3 omits its conserved ending phenylalanine or tryptophan, so a read error is the likely source. J is TRBJ2-6 and V is TRBV30; a possible D gene is TRBD2 (5 bases). The length of the CDR3 is 16 residues. CDR1 is GTSNPN, CDR2 SVGIG, per germline (reference sequence). V was pared by 2 bases and J by 1 base, with 12 bases between. Written as DNA, the CDR3 is TGTGCCTGGAGTCCGGACTGGAATTCTGGGGCCAACGTCCTGACTGTC. As protein: CAWSPDWNSGANVLTV.

This chain uses TRBV20-1 with TRBJ2-7, with D hard to call. The CDR3 extends over 11 amino acids. Germline V gives CDR1 DFQATT, CDR2 SNEGSKA (reference sequence). Deletions cut 6 bases from V and 2 bases from J, with 8 bases between. The CDR3: CSASTTYEQYF. DNA for the CDR3: TGCAGTGCGAGCACAACCTACGAGCAGTACTTC.

The gene calls are TRBV13 and TRBJ2-1; perhaps TRBD2 as D (6 bases). In germline, CDR1 is PRHDT, CDR2 FYEKMQ (reference sequence). This CDR3 contains 14 residues. The V end lost 2 bases, the J end lost 8 bases, and 13 bases lay between the germline ends. CDR3 nucleotide sequence: TGTGCCAGCAGCTTATCTGGGGAGGAAGATGAGCAGTTCTTC. Encoded protein: CASSLSGEEDEQFF.

The chain employs TRBV11-2 and TRBJ1-2, with a weak D call TRBD1 (5 bases). Germline V gene data show CDR1 as SGHAT and CDR2 as FQNNGV. Trimming left V 5 bases short and J 4 bases short, with 11 bases between. This CDR3 has 13 residues. DNA for the CDR3: TGTGCCAGCAGCCCCGACAGCGTCTATGGCTACACCTTC. Amino acids: CASSPDSVYGYTF.

This clonotype was seen more than once but under ten times. CDR3 residues: CSARGDYRNSQETQYF. In DNA form, the CDR3 reads TGCAGTGCTAGAGGGGACTACCGAAATAGTCAAGAGACCCAGTACTTC. V gene TRBV20-1 combines with J gene TRBJ2-5; 7 bases are a match to TRBD2. The length of the CDR3 is 16 residues. Germline V lookup: CDR1 DFQATT, CDR2 SNEGSKA (reference sequence). The ends lost 1 base at V and 2 bases at J; junction bases unmatched: 10.